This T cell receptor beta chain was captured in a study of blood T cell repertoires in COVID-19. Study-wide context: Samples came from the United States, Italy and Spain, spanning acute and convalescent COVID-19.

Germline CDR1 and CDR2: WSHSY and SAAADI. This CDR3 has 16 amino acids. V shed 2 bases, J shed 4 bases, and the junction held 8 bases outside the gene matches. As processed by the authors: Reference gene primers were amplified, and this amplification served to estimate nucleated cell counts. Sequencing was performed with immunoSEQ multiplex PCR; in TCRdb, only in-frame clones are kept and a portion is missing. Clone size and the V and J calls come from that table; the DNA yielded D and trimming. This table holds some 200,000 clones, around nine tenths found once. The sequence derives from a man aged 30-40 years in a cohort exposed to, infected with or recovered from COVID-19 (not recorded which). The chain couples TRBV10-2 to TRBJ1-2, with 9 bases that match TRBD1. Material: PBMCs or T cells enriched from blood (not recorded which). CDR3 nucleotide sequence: TGCGCCAGCAGTGAGGTTACGGGACAGGGTCCCTATGGCTACACCTTC. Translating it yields CASSEVTGQGPYGYTF.